Listed below are T cell receptor beta chains from one sample, sequenced in a study of neurological immune-mediated disorders. TCRdb fed the 5' RACE reads into MiXCR, producing one record per CDR3 protein. Of 65,000 to 95,000 distinct CDR3 sequences listed, over 4.5% are singletons. What was sequenced was PBMCs. The receptors originated from a woman aged 60-75 years with multiple sclerosis. Each CDR3 is given without its conserved first and last residue. The order of the fields is D gene, J gene, V gene, clone size, CDR3 protein. The D gene is left open where the match is weak. A clone size is listed for some rows: how often the clone was seen (once, few, many), or a class if it is expanded.

D: NA; J: TRBJ2-7; V: TRBV7-8; size: many; CDR3: ASSLRQIAEQY
D: TRBD1; J: TRBJ2-2; V: TRBV20-1; size: many; CDR3: SARKQGAVTGELF
D: TRBD1; J: TRBJ2-1; V: TRBV19; size: NA; CDR3: ASISGTGNYNEQF
D: NA; J: TRBJ2-2; V: TRBV6-1; size: few; CDR3: ASSERWGTGELF
D: TRBD2; J: TRBJ2-7; V: TRBV4-2; size: many; CDR3: ASSQSGGGYEQY
D: TRBD1; J: TRBJ1-1; V: TRBV7-2; size: medium-sized; CDR3: ASSLRSGGSLTEAF
D: NA; J: TRBJ1-5; V: TRBV20-1; size: many; CDR3: SARDRHSNQPQH
D: NA; J: TRBJ2-1; V: TRBV7-2; size: NA; CDR3: ASSRLQGAGGEQF
D: NA; J: TRBJ1-2; V: TRBV5-6; size: few; CDR3: ASSLVTFTNYGYT
D: NA; J: TRBJ2-5; V: TRBV6-2/TRBV6-3; size: many; CDR3: ASSYTEARETQY
D: TRBD1; J: TRBJ2-5; V: TRBV5-1; size: many; CDR3: ASSGTPTGALQETQY
D: TRBD2; J: TRBJ2-1; V: TRBV7-9; size: many; CDR3: ASSPQGSSGGRYNEQF
D: TRBD1; J: TRBJ1-5; V: TRBV5-1; size: NA; CDR3: ASSLNPGGGNQPQH
D: NA; J: TRBJ1-1; V: TRBV6-2/TRBV6-3; size: few; CDR3: ASSSGGSDTEAF
D: NA; J: TRBJ2-3; V: TRBV4-1; size: many; CDR3: ASSQERGSSTDTQY
D: TRBD2; J: TRBJ2-3; V: TRBV6-5; size: many; CDR3: ASSFHRTSLTDTQY
D: NA; J: TRBJ1-2; V: TRBV10-3; size: many; CDR3: AISSDTLYGYT
D: NA; J: TRBJ2-2; V: TRBV6-1; size: few; CDR3: ASNPRSVARTGELF
D: TRBD1; J: TRBJ2-7; V: TRBV7-7; size: many; CDR3: ASSPSTGDTAEQY
D: TRBD1; J: TRBJ1-1; V: TRBV18; size: NA; CDR3: ASSPDRAKNTEAF
D: TRBD1; J: TRBJ1-4; V: TRBV20-1; size: many; CDR3: SASDLVGQGEFLRIEKLF
D: NA; J: TRBJ1-6; V: TRBV27; size: many; CDR3: ASLPSRWGAGSYNSPLH
D: NA; J: TRBJ1-2; V: TRBV12-3/TRBV12-4; size: NA; CDR3: ASSLGWGRSYGYT
D: NA; J: TRBJ2-5; V: TRBV7-2; size: NA; CDR3: ASSPDSLFPETQY
D: NA; J: TRBJ1-1; V: TRBV15; size: many; CDR3: ATSREPGSPSGAF
D: TRBD2; J: TRBJ2-1; V: TRBV27; size: many; CDR3: ASTRRGTSGYNEQF
D: NA; J: TRBJ1-2; V: TRBV7-9; size: many; CDR3: ASTRFGGGNYGYT
D: NA; J: TRBJ1-5; V: TRBV5-1; size: NA; CDR3: ASSLEGANQPHH
D: NA; J: TRBJ2-5; V: TRBV12-3/TRBV12-4; size: many; CDR3: ASSLSGGAPGETQY
D: TRBD2; J: TRBJ2-1; V: TRBV14; size: many; CDR3: ASSQGLAGVPTYNEQF
D: NA; J: TRBJ2-7; V: TRBV7-2; size: few; CDR3: ASSLEWTYEQY
D: NA; J: TRBJ1-2; V: TRBV5-5; size: many; CDR3: ASSFGTNGYT
D: NA; J: TRBJ1-1; V: TRBV7-7; size: many; CDR3: ASSSKSPGTEAF